Below are 4 T cell receptor beta chains sequenced from a single sample in a study of monozygotic twins with inflammatory bowel disease. TCRdb reprocessed the 5' RACE reads and keeps a single row for each CDR3 protein, giving no DNA. With more than 300,000 distinct CDR3 sequences in the sample, the ten largest clones hold around 2.6%. The specimen sequenced was blood. The receptor source for this set is a human donor with ulcerative colitis or Crohn's disease, or a healthy co-twin of an affected twin (not recorded which).

The rearrangement joins TRBV4-1 to TRBJ2-3; TCRdb picks TRBD2, but there is no DNA to check that call. The V gene's germline CDR1 is MGHRA and CDR2 YSYEKL. The CDR3 runs to 18 residues. The CDR3: CASSQSESTSGGAFTQYF.

This chain joins TRBV4-3 and TRBJ2-7. CDR3 length equals 15 residues. Per germline, CDR1 LGHNA and CDR2 YSLEER. The CDR3 is CASSRSRTSSYEQYF.

The chain combines TRBV11-2 with TRBJ2-5; the D call from TCRdb, TRBD2, cannot be confirmed without DNA. The length of the CDR3 is 18 residues. Per germline, CDR1 SGHAT and CDR2 FQNNGV. This CDR3 is CASSLKQGLAGRRETQYF.

This chain uses TRBV7-8 with TRBJ2-1; TCRdb outputs TRBD1, but without DNA this stays unchecked. The CDR3 is 14 residues long. Germline V CDR1 and CDR2: SGHVS, FQNEAQ. The CDR3 reads CASSPRTGSDEQFF. The full variable domain, completed using reference TRBV7-8 and TRBJ2-1, is GAGVSQSPRYKVAKRGQDVALRCDPISGHVSLFWYQQALGQGPEFLTYFQNEAQLDKSGLPSDRFFAERPEGSVSTLKIQRTQQEDSAVYLCASSPRTGSDEQFFGPGTRLTVL.